A single sample gave rise to the 29 T cell receptor beta chains below, sequenced in a study of T-cell memory formation after mild COVID-19. TCRdb used MiXCR to reprocess the 5' RACE reads, holding one entry per CDR3 protein. The sample lists some 320,000 distinct CDR3 sequences; roughly 13% were seen once. Sequencing was performed on PBMCs or a T cell subset sorted from them (not recorded which). These receptors were collected from a man aged 18-30 years who had mild COVID-19 (a few samples of this study predate the infection). Cell type and time point are not known.

The J gene is TRBJ1-2, the V gene TRBV6-2 or TRBV6-3; D possibly corresponds to TRBD1 (6 bases). The CDR3 runs to 14 residues. Germline-derived CDR1 and CDR2 are MNHEY and SVGEGT. The V and J ends lost 6 bases and 4 bases respectively, with 15 bases between them. The DNA for the CDR3 is TGTGCCAGCAGAGAAGGACAGCGTATCTATGGCTACACCTTC. Translating it yields CASREGQRIYGYTF.

This clonotype was detected a few times. The gene calls are TRBV20-1 and TRBJ2-1, with 7 bases fitting TRBD1. The CDR3 totals 15 residues. V lost 1 base, J lost 4 bases, and 7 bases stayed unmatched. Germline V gene sequence: CDR1 DFQATT, CDR2 SNEGSKA (reference sequence). As DNA, the CDR3 is TGCAGTGCTAGAGTAAATCAGGGGGTTTACAATGAGCAGTTCTTC. It translates to CSARVNQGVYNEQFF.

This clonotype was observed a handful of times. CDR3 residues: CSATTGGHGYTF. CDR3 bases: TGCAGTGCTACCACAGGGGGTCATGGCTACACCTTC. V gene TRBV20-1 combines with J gene TRBJ1-2; 8 bases map to TRBD1. The germline V gene has CDR1 DFQATT and CDR2 SNEGSKA (reference sequence). V lost 4 bases to trimming and J lost 6 bases; unmatched junction nucleotides: 4. The CDR3 loop spans 12 amino acids.

V is TRBV7-8 and J is TRBJ1-4, with a weak D call TRBD1 (6 bases). Trimming took 5 bases from V and 3 from J, leaving 13 bases between them. Germline V lookup: CDR1 SGHVS, CDR2 FQNEAQ. The CDR3 length is 15 residues. The CDR3 DNA is TGTGCCAGCAGCCCGTACAGGGAGGCTAATGAAAAACTGTTTTTT. Amino acid sequence: CASSPYREANEKLFF.

There are a few counts of this clonotype. V gene TRBV5-4 combines with J gene TRBJ2-5; 8 bases fit TRBD1. The CDR3 has 14 residues. Trimming cost V 2 bases and J 2 bases; bases outside gene matches: 2. CDR1 and CDR2 (germline): SGHNT, YYREEE (reference sequence). CDR3 region: CASSLRTGQETQYF. CDR3 nucleotides: TGTGCCAGCAGCTTACGGACAGGGCAAGAGACCCAGTACTTC.

The V gene is TRBV4-3, the J gene TRBJ2-7, with 7 bases lining up with TRBD2. The CDR3 is 17 amino acids. CDR1 and CDR2 (germline): LGHNA, YSLEER. The V and J ends lost 1 base and 6 bases, in that order; junction bases with no gene match: 15. CDR3 sequence: CASSQVNPFSGSIEQYV. The CDR3 region has the DNA TGCGCCAGCAGCCAAGTTAATCCCTTTAGCGGGTCTATCGAGCAGTACGTC.

This clonotype was detected only a few times. The V gene is TRBV6-2 or TRBV6-3, the J gene TRBJ2-1; no clear D. Germline values: CDR1 MNHEY, CDR2 SVGEGT. The CDR3 runs to 13 residues. The V end was cut by 0 bases, the J end by 14 bases, with 14 bases between. The CDR3 sequence is CASSYSIIQPEFF. The CDR3 DNA is TGTGCCAGCAGTTACTCGATTATCCAACCGGAGTTCTTC.

The V call is TRBV29-1, the J call TRBJ2-3, with D perhaps TRBD1 (6 bases). Trimming cost V 5 bases and J 0 bases, with 18 bases left between them. Germline values: CDR1 SQVTM, CDR2 ANQGSEA. The CDR3 runs to 16 residues. CDR3 bases: TGCAGCGTTTGGCAGGGGTCCGCCACCAGCACAGATACGCAGTATTTT. This sequence encodes CSVWQGSATSTDTQYF.

This clonotype occurred many times. The chain links TRBV6-5 to TRBJ1-2; D is undetermined. V lost 3 bases, J lost 7 bases, and 12 bases lay in between. Germline V lookup: CDR1 MNHEY, CDR2 SVGAGI. This CDR3 has 13 amino acids. Written as DNA, the CDR3 is TGTGCCAGCAGTTATACTCGCGGCTTTGGCTACACCTTC. It specifies CASSYTRGFGYTF.

This sequence joins TRBV29-1 and TRBJ1-1, with D possibly being TRBD1 (5 bases). The germline V and J ends were trimmed by 3 bases and 0 bases, with 11 bases remaining between them. Germline V lookup: CDR1 SQVTM, CDR2 ANQGSEA. This CDR3 spans 14 amino acids. The CDR3: CSVDFSGMNTEAFF. The CDR3 DNA reads TGCAGCGTTGACTTTTCAGGGATGAACACTGAAGCTTTCTTT.

The genes are TRBV7-8 and TRBJ2-5; D remains ambiguous. The CDR3 is 12 amino acids. Looked up from germline, CDR1 is SGHVS and CDR2 is FQNEAQ. V lost 0 bases, J lost 8 bases, and 7 bases lay in between. The CDR3 sequence: CASSLARVTQYF. The CDR3 region has the DNA TGTGCCAGCAGCTTAGCAAGGGTAACCCAGTACTTC.

This clonotype was observed many times. The chain has TRBV6-4 and TRBJ2-3; weak D call: TRBD2 (7 bases). Trimming removed 2 bases at V and 4 bases at J, with 10 bases between. Germline lookup yields CDR1 MRHNA and CDR2 SNTAGT. The CDR3 is made up of 14 amino acids. The CDR3 nucleotides are TGTGCCAGCAGTGACGGGGGGGCCTCAGATACGCAGTATTTT. Protein: CASSDGGASDTQYF.

This clonotype turned up a few times. The chain is built from TRBV12-3 or TRBV12-4 and TRBJ1-6; D is undetermined. The germline V and J ends were trimmed by 3 bases and 9 bases, with 15 bases remaining between them. The CDR3 consists of 15 residues. The CDR3 coding sequence is TGTGCCAGCAGTTTGAGCCCCAGGACGGTTTCACCCCTCCACTTT. Translating it yields CASSLSPRTVSPLHF.

The sample holds many counts of this clonotype. The rearrangement joins TRBV7-2 to TRBJ2-2, with D tentatively TRBD1 (6 bases). V shed 3 bases and J shed 2 bases, with 13 bases lying between them. Germline V gene data show CDR1 as SGHTA and CDR2 as FQGNSA. The CDR3 length is 16 residues. CDR3: CASSFRGDLNTGELFF. Here the CDR3 DNA reads TGTGCCAGCAGCTTCAGGGGAGACTTAAACACCGGGGAGCTGTTTTTT.

This chain links TRBV6-1 with TRBJ1-5; D gene uncertain. Germline CDR1 and CDR2: MNHNS and SASEGT. This CDR3 is built from 13 residues. Trimming removed 4 bases at V and 4 bases at J, with 8 bases between. As DNA, the CDR3 is TGTGCCAGCAGTGTAGGAGGAAATCAGCCCCAGCATTTT. Amino acids: CASSVGGNQPQHF.

V gene TRBV20-1 combines with J gene TRBJ1-1; D not certain. V was shortened by 5 bases and J by 1 base, with 5 bases between the two germline ends. Germline V lookup: CDR1 DFQATT, CDR2 SNEGSKA (reference sequence). The CDR3 has 11 amino acids. CDR3 coding DNA: TGCAGTGCTTACCAGAACACTGAAGCTTTCTTT. It is translated as CSAYQNTEAFF.

The chain combines TRBV27 with TRBJ1-2, with a tentative D call TRBD1 (5 bases). The CDR3 loop spans 15 amino acids. In germline, CDR1 is MNHEY, CDR2 SMNVEV (reference sequence). With 3 bases removed from V and 4 bases from J, the gap between germline ends came to 15 bases. CDR3 sequence: CASSLIGGTLYGYTF. CDR3 nucleotide sequence: TGTGCCAGCAGTTTGATAGGAGGGACCCTCTATGGCTACACCTTC.

The V call is TRBV18, the J call TRBJ2-5, with 10 bases matching TRBD2. This CDR3 is built from 15 residues. The V and J ends lost 6 bases and 3 bases, in that order; junction bases with no gene match: 7. Germline V gives CDR1 KGHSH, CDR2 LQKENI. The CDR3 DNA sequence: TGTGCCAGCTCTTTAATCCTAGCGGGGGAAGAGACCCAGTACTTC. Its protein product is CASSLILAGEETQYF.

The chain carries TRBV7-2 and TRBJ1-1; D uncertain. Germline lookup yields CDR1 SGHTA and CDR2 FQGNSA. The CDR3 loop spans 14 amino acids. V was clipped by 4 bases and J by 1 base, with 10 bases between them. In DNA form, the CDR3 reads TGTGCCAGCAGCTATGGAGTGTCGAACACTGAAGCTTTCTTT. This codes for CASSYGVSNTEAFF.

The V gene is TRBV5-1, the J gene TRBJ2-3; 10 positions agree with TRBD2. J was trimmed by 0 bases and V by 4 bases; bases with no gene match: 2. The germline gives CDR1 SGHRS, CDR2 YFSETQ. This CDR3 has 15 amino acids. DNA of the CDR3: TGCGCCAGCAGCGAGCGGGGGGGGAGCACAGATACGCAGTATTTT. Its protein product is CASSERGGSTDTQYF. The full variable domain, with the rest looked up from reference TRBV5-1 and TRBJ2-3, is KAGVTQTPRYLIKTRGQQVTLSCSPISGHRSVSWYQQTPGQGLQFLFEYFSETQRNKGNFPGRFSGRQFSNSRSEMNVSTLELGDSALYLCASSERGGSTDTQYFGPGTRLTVL.

The chain links TRBV4-3 to TRBJ1-2; TRBD1 matches at 8 bases. V lost 0 bases to trimming and J lost 5 bases; unmatched junction nucleotides: 11. The CDR3 is 17 amino acids. CDR1 is LGHNA, CDR2 YSLEER, per germline. CDR3 nucleotide sequence: TGCGCCAGCAGCCAAGAGAGGCAGGGGGCAAAGACGTATGGCTACACCTTC. Amino acids: CASSQERQGAKTYGYTF.

The chain links TRBV28 to TRBJ2-5; 7 bases are a match to TRBD1. Losses at the gene ends were 6 bases for V and 5 bases for J; bases not matched to a gene: 6. Germline V CDR1 and CDR2: MDHEN, SYDVKM. This CDR3 is built from 13 residues. The CDR3 protein is CASRQGLGETQYF. The CDR3 nucleotides read TGTGCCAGCAGACAGGGGCTAGGGGAGACCCAGTACTTC. The full variable domain, its missing parts supplied by reference TRBV28 and TRBJ2-5, is DVKVTQSSRYLVKRTGEKVFLECVQDMDHENMFWYRQDPGLGLRLIYFSYDVKMKEKGDIPEGYSVSREKKERFSLILESASTNQTSMYLCASRQGLGETQYFGPGTRLLVL.

This clonotype was counted a few times. The chain combines TRBV3-2 with TRBJ1-1; the table gives TRBD1 as D, unverified against the DNA. TRBV3-2 is listed as a pseudogene. The CDR3 runs to 12 residues. The CDR3 loop reads CASSHLPSEAFF. As DNA, the CDR3 is TGTGCCAGCAGCCATCTCCCCTCTGAAGCTTTCTTT.

In this sample, this clonotype turned up a few times. The chain joins TRBV7-8 to TRBJ2-4; 9 bases align to TRBD1. Germline trimming cut 0 bases from V and 6 bases from J; bases unmatched to any gene: 15. Germline values: CDR1 SGHVS, CDR2 FQNEAQ. The CDR3 contains 19 residues. CDR3 residues: CASSLARTGARDRGNIQYF. The CDR3 nucleotides are TGTGCCAGCAGCTTAGCGCGGACAGGGGCCCGCGATAGGGGAAACATTCAGTACTTC.

The CDR3 here is CASSQDNRDPEAFF. CDR3 DNA sequence: TGTGCCAGCAGCCAAGATAACAGGGACCCTGAAGCTTTCTTT. This chain connects TRBV4-2 to TRBJ1-1; D might be TRBD1 (6 bases). The CDR3 sequence is 14 residues long. With 0 bases removed from V and 6 bases from J, the gap between germline ends came to 11 bases. Germline loops: CDR1 LGHNA, CDR2 YNFKEQ.

The chain recombines TRBV5-1 with TRBJ2-5; D is ambiguous. The germline CDR1 and CDR2 sequences are SGHRS and YFSETQ. V shed 4 bases and J shed 4 bases, with 8 bases lying between them. CDR3 size: 12 residues. CDR3 bases: TGCGCCAGCAGCAACCCGCTAGAGACCCAGTACTTC. Amino acids: CASSNPLETQYF. The variable domain in full, with the rest retrieved from reference TRBV5-1 and TRBJ2-5, is KAGVTQTPRYLIKTRGQQVTLSCSPISGHRSVSWYQQTPGQGLQFLFEYFSETQRNKGNFPGRFSGRQFSNSRSEMNVSTLELGDSALYLCASSNPLETQYFGPGTRLLVL.

This clonotype was counted a few times. J is TRBJ2-1 and V is TRBV7-2; 12 nucleotides match TRBD1. The germline gives CDR1 SGHTA, CDR2 FQGNSA. This CDR3 spans 16 amino acids. After removal of 3 bases from V and 9 bases from J, the junction contained 9 bases not matched to a gene. CDR3 in DNA: TGTGCCAGCAGCTTCCCGAGGGACAGGGGGCGCGTTGAGCAGTTCTTC. It yields the protein CASSFPRDRGRVEQFF.

This clonotype was seen ten or more times. This chain uses TRBV4-1 with TRBJ2-3; TRBD2 is a possible D gene (6 bases). V lost 1 base to trimming and J lost 6 bases, with 23 bases between them. Germline CDR1 and CDR2: MGHRA and YSYEKL. The CDR3 contains 18 residues. The CDR3 DNA follows: TGCGCCAGCAGCCAAGCCGAAAACCGGGACTCCAGCAGCGATACGCAGTATTTT. Its translation: CASSQAENRDSSSDTQYF.

This clonotype was detected many times. The V gene is TRBV7-2, the J gene TRBJ1-6; unclear D gene. CDR3 length: 12 amino acids. Looked up from germline, CDR1 is SGHTA and CDR2 is FQGNSA. Trimming took 6 bases from V and 10 from J, leaving 10 bases between them. As DNA, the CDR3 is TGTGCCAGCAGAGCGCAAGGGTCACCCCTCCACTTT. Residues: CASRAQGSPLHF.